Following are 30 T cell receptor beta chains from one sample sequenced in a study of blood T cell repertoires in COVID-19 (dated by TCRdb to 2019 to 2021). Libraries were prepared through the immunoSEQ multiplex PCR assay. The source is immuneACCESS, and TCRdb retained only in-frame sequences with V and J called. Part of the clones is not carried over; for the studies checked, unresolved V genes explain less than half of this, and the remainder is unexplained. The sample profile shows 40,000 to 55,000 clones; about 86% of them were found once. About 5.2% of the sample is taken by the ten largest. What was sequenced was peripheral blood. The source of these receptors is a human donor in a cohort sampled during active COVID-19.

The chain employs TRBV19 and TRBJ2-1, with 7 bases matching TRBD2. Germline values: CDR1 LNHDA, CDR2 SQIVND (reference sequence). This CDR3 region has 14 residues. Trimming removed 5 bases from V and 5 bases from J; junction bases left unmatched: 6. The CDR3 bases are TGTGCCAGTAGTTCGAGCGGGGTGGACAATGAGCAGTTCTTC. It yields the protein CASSSSGVDNEQFF. Supplemented by reference TRBV19 and TRBJ2-1, the full variable domain reads DGGITQSPKYLFRKEGQNVTLSCEQNLNHDAMYWYRQDPGQGLRLIYYSQIVNDFQKGDIAEGYSVSREKKESFPLTVTSAQKNPTAFYLCASSSSGVDNEQFFGPGTRLTVL.

This clone was observed a handful of times. CDR3 DNA: TGTGCCAGCAGCCCAAGATACAGGGGTAGCAATCAGCCCCAGCATTTT. Amino acid sequence: CASSPRYRGSNQPQHF. The rearrangement uses TRBV7-2 and TRBJ1-5; 7 nucleotides align to TRBD1. The V gene's germline CDR1 is SGHTA and CDR2 FQGNSA. V shed 5 bases, J shed 0 bases, and the junction held 7 bases outside the gene matches. This CDR3 comprises 16 residues.

This clone was counted a few times. The chain joins TRBV7-9 to TRBJ2-3; 9 bases agree with TRBD2. Per germline, CDR1 SEHNR and CDR2 FQNEAQ (reference sequence). J was trimmed by 2 bases and V by 5 bases; bases with no gene match: 5. The CDR3 is made up of 15 amino acids. CDR3 amino acids: CASSETSGSTDTQYF. CDR3 bases: TGTGCCAGCAGCGAGACTAGCGGTTCCACAGATACGCAGTATTTT. Based on the CDR3 plus reference TRBV7-9 and TRBJ2-3, the full variable domain is DTGVSQNPRHKITKRGQNVTFRCDPISEHNRLYWYRQTLGQGPEFLTYFQNEAQLEKSRLLSDRFSAERPKGSFSTLEIQRTEQGDSAMYLCASSETSGSTDTQYFGPGTRLTVL.

This clone was seen more than once but under ten times. The chain couples TRBV25-1 to TRBJ1-6; TRBD1 matches 9 bases. The CDR3 covers 14 residues. V lost 4 bases, J lost 10 bases, and 5 bases stayed unmatched. Per germline, CDR1 MGHDK and CDR2 SYGVNS. The CDR3 loop is CASSGTGERSPLHF. DNA of the CDR3: TGTGCCAGCAGTGGGACAGGGGAACGATCACCCCTCCACTTT.

The chain links TRBV5-4 to TRBJ2-7, with TRBD1 matching over 8 bases. The J segment lost 0 bases and the V segment lost 3 bases, leaving 5 bases of the junction unmatched. The germline V gene has CDR1 SGHNT and CDR2 YYREEE (reference sequence). This CDR3 spans 15 amino acids. CDR3 sequence reads: CASSSTGGSSYEQYF. The CDR3 DNA reads as TGTGCCAGCAGCTCTACAGGGGGAAGCTCCTACGAGCAGTACTTC.

J is TRBJ1-1 and V is TRBV18, with D possibly being TRBD1 (6 bases). Germline CDR1 reads KGHSH; CDR2 reads LQKENI. V lost 1 base to trimming and J lost 5 bases, with 17 bases between them. The CDR3 has 16 residues. This CDR3 reads CASSPQGGGAGTEAFF. The DNA of the CDR3 is TGTGCCAGCTCACCACAGGGGGGGGGCGCGGGGACTGAAGCTTTCTTT. Full variable domain (remainder filled in from reference TRBV18 and TRBJ1-1): NAGVMQNPRHLVRRRGQEARLRCSPMKGHSHVYWYRQLPEEGLKFMVYLQKENIIDESGMPKERFSAEFPKEGPSILRIQQVVRGDSAAYFCASSPQGGGAGTEAFFGQGTRLTVV.

In this sample, this clone turned up once. The rearrangement links TRBV14 to TRBJ2-5, with TRBD1 identical over 11 bases. The V segment lost 3 bases and the J segment 5 bases; nucleotides outside the gene matches: 5. This CDR3 has 15 amino acids. Germline assignment: CDR1 SGHDN and CDR2 FVKESK. CDR3 bases: TGTGCCAGCAGCCAGGACAGGGGGCGGACGGAGACCCAGTACTTC. It specifies CASSQDRGRTETQYF.

The rearrangement joins TRBV5-5 to TRBJ2-7, with 7 bases matching TRBD1. Germline V gene sequence: CDR1 SGHKS, CDR2 YYEKEE (reference sequence). This CDR3 region has 17 residues. The V gene end was trimmed by 4 bases and the J gene end by 4 bases; junction bases not matched to a gene: 17. Written as DNA, the CDR3 is TGTGCCAGCAGCCTTCGGGACAGCCAGTTCCGACCTTACGAGCAGTACTTC. Encoded protein: CASSLRDSQFRPYEQYF.

CDR3 coding DNA: TGTGCCAGCAGCGCGGGACCGCGAGGTCAAGAAAAACTGTTTTTT. Protein product: CASSAGPRGQEKLFF. The chain combines TRBV7-2 with TRBJ1-4, with D tentatively TRBD1 (5 bases). The V and J ends lost 5 bases and 8 bases respectively, with 18 bases between them. This CDR3 is 15 amino acids long. Germline V gives CDR1 SGHTA, CDR2 FQGNSA. Drawing the rest from reference TRBV7-2 and TRBJ1-4, the complete variable domain is GAGVSQSPSNKVTEKGKDVELRCDPISGHTALYWYRQSLGQGLEFLIYFQGNSAPDKSGLPSDRFSAERTGGSVSTLTIQRTQQEDSAVYLCASSAGPRGQEKLFFGSGTQLSVL.

V is TRBV9 and J is TRBJ1-2, with D possibly matching TRBD1 (6 bases). Per germline, CDR1 SGDLS and CDR2 YYNGEE. The CDR3 runs 17 residues. The V end was cut by 4 bases, the J end by 8 bases, with 27 bases between. CDR3 sequence: CASSSPGQTGRVRGYTF. The CDR3 DNA is TGTGCCAGCAGCTCCCCCGGCCAGACAGGCCGAGTAAGGGGCTACACCTTC.

The chain carries TRBV18 and TRBJ1-2; the match to TRBD1 covers 7 bases. Germline CDR1 KGHSH, CDR2 LQKENI. CDR3 size: 16 residues. Trimming at V came to 5 bases and at J to 4 bases, leaving 13 bases not matched to a gene. The CDR3: CASSTPFLDRFYGYTF. The CDR3 DNA reads TGTGCCAGCTCAACGCCGTTCTTGGACAGGTTCTATGGCTACACCTTC.

The count of this clone is one. This CDR3 is CASSDSIGGSGNTIYF. CDR3 nucleotide sequence: TGTGCCAGCAGCGACTCGATCGGCGGCTCTGGAAACACCATATATTTT. The chain is built from TRBV9 and TRBJ1-3, with D uncertain. The V end was cut by 3 bases, the J end by 0 bases, with 13 bases between. The CDR3 runs to 16 residues. The germline CDR1 and CDR2 sequences are SGDLS and YYNGEE.

With regard to this clone: One end of the junction fails to match germline, which may point to a read error. The chain couples TRBV7-7 to TRBJ2-7; TRBD1 matches 8 bases. Germline CDR1 SSHAT, CDR2 FNYEAQ (reference sequence). This CDR3 has 13 residues. The DNA of the CDR3 is TGTGCTAGCAGCTTAGACAGGGGAAAGGAGCAGTACTTC. This sequence encodes CASSLDRGKEQYF.

The rearrangement links TRBV10-2 to TRBJ1-6; D remains ambiguous. Trimming cost V 0 bases and J 7 bases, with 4 bases left between them. Germline values: CDR1 WSHSY, CDR2 SAAADI. This CDR3 has 13 amino acids. CDR3 sequence reads: CASSESPNSPLHF. The CDR3 region has the DNA TGCGCCAGCAGTGAGTCCCCGAATTCACCCCTCCACTTT.

The chain has TRBV6-4 and TRBJ1-6; D may be TRBD1 (6 bases). V shed 6 bases and J shed 6 bases, with 15 bases lying between them. The germline V gene encodes CDR1 MRHNA and CDR2 SNTAGT. The CDR3 consists of 15 residues. Written as DNA, the CDR3 is TGTGCCAGCAGGGGAGTAGGGGGTTCTAATTCACCCCTCCACTTT. It encodes CASRGVGGSNSPLHF.

This clone appeared once. The chain combines TRBV5-5 with TRBJ1-5; 10 bases line up with TRBD1. The CDR3 has 16 amino acids. V dropped 3 bases and J dropped 0; count of bases not matched to a gene: 3. In germline, CDR1 is SGHKS, CDR2 YYEKEE (reference sequence). The CDR3 sequence is CASSWGQGYSNQPQHF. CDR3 bases: TGTGCCAGCAGCTGGGGACAGGGGTATAGCAATCAGCCCCAGCATTTT. Drawing the rest from reference TRBV5-5 and TRBJ1-5, the complete variable domain is DAGVTQSPTHLIKTRGQQVTLRCSPISGHKSVSWYQQVLGQGPQFIFQYYEKEERGRGNFPDRFSARQFPNYSSELNVNALLLGDSALYLCASSWGQGYSNQPQHFGDGTRLSIL.

The table lists this clone with a few counts. The chain is built from TRBV18 and TRBJ2-3, with D unclear. Germline V lookup: CDR1 KGHSH, CDR2 LQKENI. The CDR3 is made up of 13 amino acids. V dropped 4 bases and J dropped 4 bases, with 9 bases sitting between them. CDR3 nucleotide sequence: TGTGCCAGCTCACTCCTAGTATCAGATACGCAGTATTTT. The encoded protein is CASSLLVSDTQYF.

The gene calls are TRBV4-2 and TRBJ2-7; TRBD2 matches at 7 bases. The CDR3 contains 15 residues. The junction had 3 bases not matched to a gene; V was cut back by 1 base and J by 0 bases. Germline V lookup: CDR1 LGHNA, CDR2 YNFKEQ. The CDR3 nucleotides read TGTGCCAGCAGCCAAGCCAGCGGGGCCTCCTACGAGCAGTACTTC. The encoded protein is CASSQASGASYEQYF.

This rearrangement joins TRBV19 to TRBJ2-2; a possible D gene is TRBD2 (7 bases). CDR3 length equals 15 residues. In germline, CDR1 is LNHDA, CDR2 SQIVND (reference sequence). V dropped 6 bases and J dropped 5 bases, with 16 bases sitting between them. This CDR3 is CASSLGARETGELFF. DNA of the CDR3: TGTGCCAGTAGCTTGGGGGCGCGGGAGACCGGGGAGCTGTTTTTT.

The V gene is TRBV4-2, the J gene TRBJ1-1; D might be TRBD1 (6 bases). V lost 2 bases to trimming and J lost 4 bases, with 11 bases between them. Germline V gene lookup returns CDR1 LGHNA and CDR2 YNFKEQ. CDR3 length: 14 residues. CDR3 sequence (DNA): TGTGCCAGCAGCCAACACCTCAGGGGCACTGAAGCTTTCTTT. Translation gives CASSQHLRGTEAFF.

The genes are TRBV27 and TRBJ2-1; 7 bases are a match to TRBD2. V shed 10 bases, J shed 7 bases, and the junction held 10 bases outside the gene matches. The CDR3 is 13 residues long. Germline lookup yields CDR1 MNHEY and CDR2 SMNVEV (reference sequence). CDR3 amino acids: CAISGARGNEQFF. The CDR3 coding sequence is TGTGCCATCTCTGGGGCGCGGGGGAATGAGCAGTTCTTC.

The chain links TRBV9 to TRBJ2-3; maybe TRBD2 (6 bases). V was clipped by 0 bases and J by 4 bases, with 21 bases between them. Germline V gene data show CDR1 as SGDLS and CDR2 as YYNGEE. CDR3 length equals 18 residues. The CDR3 nucleotides are TGTGCCAGCAGCGTAGGGAGGGGCGGCACGTGGTTTTCAGATACGCAGTATTTT. Encoded protein: CASSVGRGGTWFSDTQYF. The full variable domain, in which reference TRBV9 and TRBJ2-3 provide the parts outside the CDR3, is DSGVTQTPKHLITATGQRVTLRCSPRSGDLSVYWYQQSLDQGLQFLIQYYNGEERAKGNILERFSAQQFPDLHSELNLSSLELGDSALYFCASSVGRGGTWFSDTQYFGPGTRLTVL.

The genes are TRBV6-5 and TRBJ2-7; D unclear. V lost 10 bases, J lost 4 bases, and 17 bases lay in between. The CDR3 covers 13 residues. Germline loops: CDR1 MNHEY, CDR2 SVGAGI. CDR3 residues: CATWRISGYEQYF. CDR3 nucleotides: TGTGCCACATGGCGGATTAGTGGGTACGAGCAGTACTTC.

The chain is built from TRBV5-4 and TRBJ2-1; a weak D match, TRBD2 (7 bases). V lost 4 bases and J 4 bases, leaving 15 bases between the germline ends. The V gene's germline CDR1 is SGHNT and CDR2 YYREEE (reference sequence). The CDR3 totals 15 residues. CDR3 region: CASSVDSGVYNEQFF. Written as DNA, the CDR3 is TGTGCCAGCAGCGTGGACAGCGGGGTTTACAATGAGCAGTTCTTC.

The rearrangement uses TRBV3-1 (or the pseudogene TRBV3-2) and TRBJ2-7; 9 bases fit TRBD1. Germline-derived CDR1 and CDR2 are LGHDT and YNNKEL (reference sequence). This CDR3 has 14 residues. The ends lost 2 bases at V and 3 bases at J; junction bases unmatched: 2. CDR3 region: CASSQTTGGYEQYF. DNA for the CDR3: TGTGCCAGCAGCCAAACGACAGGGGGCTACGAGCAGTACTTC.

The chain is built from TRBV5-1 and TRBJ2-5; TRBD2 agrees at 8 bases. The CDR3 length is 16 residues. Germline loops: CDR1 SGHRS, CDR2 YFSETQ. V gave up 6 bases and J gave up 5 bases; unmatched junction bases: 15. CDR3: CASTGGSGGRVETQYF. The CDR3 DNA sequence: TGCGCCAGCACCGGGGGCAGCGGGGGCCGTGTGGAGACCCAGTACTTC.

This clone has a handful of counts. CDR3 DNA sequence: TGTGCCAGCAGCCACCCGGACAGGGACTTTACAACTACCCTCCACTTT. Amino acids: CASSHPDRDFTTTLHF. The gene calls are TRBV11-2 and TRBJ1-6; 8 nucleotides align to TRBD1. The V gene end was trimmed by 5 bases and the J gene end by 14 bases; junction bases not matched to a gene: 17. CDR1 and CDR2 from the germline V gene are SGHAT and FQNNGV. This CDR3 has 16 residues.

This clone came up a few times. This chain connects TRBV4-1 to TRBJ1-3; no clear D gene. This CDR3 has 17 residues. V was shortened by 0 bases and J by 0 bases, with 12 bases between the two germline ends. Germline V lookup: CDR1 MGHRA, CDR2 YSYEKL. The CDR3, as DNA: TGCGCCAGCAGCCAAGATAAAGCTCCAGGCTCTGGAAACACCATATATTTT. Protein: CASSQDKAPGSGNTIYF.

The chain has TRBV7-9 and TRBJ2-3; unclear D gene. The CDR3 spans 12 residues. Trimming cost V 5 bases and J 4 bases, with 7 bases left between them. Germline V gene data show CDR1 as SEHNR and CDR2 as FQNEAQ (reference sequence). The CDR3 sequence: CASSALADTQYF. In DNA, the CDR3 is TGTGCCAGCAGCGCCTTAGCAGATACGCAGTATTTT.

V gene TRBV5-4 combines with J gene TRBJ1-2; D not certain. Trimming took off 7 bases at V and 3 bases at J, with 10 bases between the two ends. The CDR3 runs to 12 residues. CDR1 is SGHNT and CDR2 is YYREEE in the germline V gene (reference sequence). The CDR3 bases are TGTGCCAGCGGGCCGGACTACTATGGCTACACCTTC. Amino acid sequence: CASGPDYYGYTF.